This note documents a single T cell receptor beta chain sequence. The germline V gene has CDR1 LNHDA and CDR2 SQIVND (reference sequence). This CDR3 spans 14 amino acids. Trimming shortened V by 3 bases and J by 4 bases, and 12 bases separated the two germline ends. These data come from a study of control samples from healthy donors and cancer patients. Assay: immunoSEQ multiplex PCR; the TCRdb copy retains only in-frame clones and omits some. The sample carries fewer than 200,000 clones, roughly nine tenths recorded once. Input material: blood. This clonotype was obtained from a man aged 25-45 years in good health. V is TRBV19 and J is TRBJ1-1, with D uncertain. CDR3 in amino acids: CASSILEGSTEAFF. CDR3 DNA: TGTGCCAGTAGTATTTTAGAGGGAAGCACTGAAGCTTTCTTT.